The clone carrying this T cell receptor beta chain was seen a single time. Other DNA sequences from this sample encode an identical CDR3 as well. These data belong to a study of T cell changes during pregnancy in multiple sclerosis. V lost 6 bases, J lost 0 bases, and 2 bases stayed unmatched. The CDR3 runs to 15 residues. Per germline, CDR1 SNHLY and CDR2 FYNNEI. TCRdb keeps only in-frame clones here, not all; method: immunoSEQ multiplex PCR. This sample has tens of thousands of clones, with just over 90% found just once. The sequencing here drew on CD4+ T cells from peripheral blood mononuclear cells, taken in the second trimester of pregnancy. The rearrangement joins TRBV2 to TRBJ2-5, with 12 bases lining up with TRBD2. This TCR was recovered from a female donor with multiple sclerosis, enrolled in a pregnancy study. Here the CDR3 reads CASSGTSGYQETQYF. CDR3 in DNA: TGTGCCAGCAGCGGGACTAGCGGGTACCAAGAGACCCAGTACTTC.